This TCR beta chain derives from a study of blood T cell repertoires in COVID-19. The overall study: Samples taken during acute and convalescent COVID-19 were collected in the United States, Italy and Spain.

Participants' own reports of clinical history determined their cohort assignment. Authors' processing steps: Estimation of nucleated cell counts relied on the amplification of reference gene primers. The method was immunoSEQ multiplex PCR; TCRdb's version includes in-frame clones alone and lacks a portion of them. The DNA was the basis for D and trimming; V, J and clone size are from that table. The profile shows fewer than 350,000 clones, roughly 90% of them singletons. Germline V lookup: CDR1 GTSNPN, CDR2 SVGIG (reference sequence). This CDR3 contains 14 residues. Trimming removed 6 bases from V and 4 bases from J; junction bases left unmatched: 9.

The sample comprised PBMCs or T cells enriched from blood (not recorded which). The chain joins TRBV30 to TRBJ1-1; TRBD1 matches 9 bases. The sequence was collected from a woman between 40 and 50 years old with acute COVID-19. The CDR3 spells CACYRGRKGTEAFF. The CDR3 DNA sequence: TGTGCCTGCTACAGGGGGCGTAAGGGCACTGAAGCTTTCTTT. The full variable domain, with the rest looked up from reference TRBV30 and TRBJ1-1, is SQTIHQWPATLVQPVGSPLSLECTVEGTSNPNLYWYRQAAGRGLQLLFYSVGIGQISSEVPQNLSASRPQDRQFILSSKKLLLSDSGFYLCACYRGRKGTEAFFGQGTRLTVV.